The 20 T cell receptor beta chains below come from one sample, sequenced in a study of cytomegalovirus exposure and HLA in healthy donors. Researchers ran the PCR with 60 Vbeta and 13 Jbeta primers. Repertoires were generated with immunoSEQ multiplex PCR, while TCRdb's copy carries only in-frame clones and drops some. The data hold under 200,000 clones, with 80% observed a single time. The material sequenced was PBMCs. These receptor sequences come from a man aged 40-49 years in good health and CMV-seronegative.

V is TRBV7-8 and J is TRBJ1-5, with D tentatively TRBD1 (6 bases). The CDR3 consists of 16 residues. CDR1 is SGHVS, CDR2 FQNEAQ, per germline. The V end was cut by 5 bases, the J end by 1 base, with 15 bases between. The CDR3 DNA sequence: TGTGCCAGCAGCGTCACTCGGGACAAGAGCAATCAGCCCCAGCATTTT. Protein product: CASSVTRDKSNQPQHF.

The V gene is TRBV19, the J gene TRBJ2-7, with D perhaps matching TRBD1 (5 bases). V was shortened by 6 bases and J by 2 bases, with 17 bases between the two germline ends. Germline lookup yields CDR1 LNHDA and CDR2 SQIVND (reference sequence). This CDR3 is built from 15 residues. In DNA form, the CDR3 reads TGTGCCAGTAGGGCTCCGGAAGGGGTCGCCTACGAGCAGTACTTC. Translated, it gives CASRAPEGVAYEQYF. Filled out from reference TRBV19 and TRBJ2-7, the complete variable domain reads DGGITQSPKYLFRKEGQNVTLSCEQNLNHDAMYWYRQDPGQGLRLIYYSQIVNDFQKGDIAEGYSVSREKKESFPLTVTSAQKNPTAFYLCASRAPEGVAYEQYFGPGTRLTVT.

In the case of this clone: An end of the junction does not agree with germline; a read error may underlie this. The same CDR3 also results from other DNA sequences found in this sample. V usage is TRBV5-1 and J usage is TRBJ2-7; possible D gene TRBD1, 6 bases. Germline V CDR1 and CDR2: SGHRS, YFSETQ. The length of the CDR3 is 12 residues. This chain's CDR3 is CASSPDSREQYF. CDR3 coding DNA: TGTGCCAGCAGCCCGGACAGTCGGGAGCAGTACTTC.

The sample holds a few counts of this clone. The chain recombines TRBV4-1 with TRBJ2-7; TRBD2 might be the D (6 bases). The V end lost 8 bases, the J end lost 2 bases, and 16 bases lay between the germline ends. From germline, CDR1 is MGHRA and CDR2 YSYEKL. CDR3 size: 14 residues. The CDR3, as DNA: TGCGCCAGCGGGCATCCGGGGGTTACCTACGAGCAGTACTTC. This sequence encodes CASGHPGVTYEQYF.

A word on this clone: Distinct nucleotide sequences in the sample also encode this CDR3. This chain links TRBV6-1 with TRBJ2-3, with 7 bases lining up with TRBD2. Germline CDR1 MNHNS, CDR2 SASEGT. The CDR3 spans 15 residues. V was pared by 7 bases and J by 2 bases, with 9 bases of the junction left unmatched. The CDR3 loop is CASTPSGGFTDTQYF. The CDR3 DNA is TGTGCCAGCACCCCATCCGGGGGGTTCACAGATACGCAGTATTTT.

The chain has TRBV11-3 and TRBJ2-1; 14 bases are shared with TRBD2. V was clipped by 5 bases and J by 0 bases; unmatched bases: 3. Germline CDR1 is SGHNT and CDR2 is YENEEA. CDR3 length: 17 amino acids. The CDR3 DNA follows: TGTGCCAGCAGCCGAGGACTAGCGGGAGGCTCCTACAATGAGCAGTTCTTC. It translates to CASSRGLAGGSYNEQFF.

This chain uses TRBV11-2 with TRBJ2-5, with TRBD2 matching 12 bases. Trimming removed 4 bases from V and 7 bases from J; junction bases left unmatched: 4. Germline V gives CDR1 SGHAT, CDR2 FQNNGV. There are 14 residues in the CDR3. Written as DNA, the CDR3 is TGTGCCAGCAGCTCTAGCGGGGGGGCCGGGACCCAGTACTTC. Translated, it gives CASSSSGGAGTQYF.

The V call is TRBV19, the J call TRBJ1-6; TRBD1 aligns across 9 bases. V was clipped by 5 bases and J by 8 bases; unmatched bases: 7. Germline CDR1 and CDR2: LNHDA and SQIVND (reference sequence). The CDR3 consists of 15 residues. CDR3 nucleotide sequence: TGTGCCAGTAGTCGACAGGGGGGGGGCGATTCACCCCTCCACTTT. This sequence encodes CASSRQGGGDSPLHF.

The gene calls are TRBV6-5 and TRBJ1-5, with TRBD1 matching over 8 bases. This CDR3 spans 15 amino acids. The germline V gene encodes CDR1 MNHEY and CDR2 SVGAGI. Trimming at V came to 0 bases and at J to 4 bases, leaving 2 bases not matched to a gene. The CDR3 reads CASSYSDRVNQPQHF. The DNA of the CDR3 is TGTGCCAGCAGTTACTCGGACAGGGTAAATCAGCCCCAGCATTTT.

The V gene is TRBV10-3, the J gene TRBJ2-2; TRBD2 aligns across 13 bases. The CDR3 runs to 18 residues. V lost 6 bases and J lost 0; bases outside the gene matches: 7. The germline CDR1 and CDR2 sequences are ENHRY and SYGVKD. CDR3 loop: CAISPGLAGASNTGELFF. In DNA form, the CDR3 reads TGTGCCATCAGCCCAGGACTAGCGGGGGCTTCGAACACCGGGGAGCTGTTTTTT.

This chain uses TRBV6-4 with TRBJ1-1; 8 bases are a match to TRBD1. V lost 3 bases to trimming and J lost 3 bases; unmatched junction nucleotides: 3. Looked up from germline, CDR1 is MRHNA and CDR2 is SNTAGT. There are 14 residues in the CDR3. This chain's CDR3 is CASSETGGHTEAFF. The DNA of the CDR3 is TGTGCCAGCAGTGAAACAGGGGGGCACACTGAAGCTTTCTTT.

This sequence joins TRBV4-1 and TRBJ2-4; tentative D call: TRBD1 (6 bases). The CDR3 contains 16 residues. V was cut by 1 base and J by 4 bases, with 14 bases left in between. Germline loops: CDR1 MGHRA, CDR2 YSYEKL. CDR3 nucleotides: TGCGCCAGCAGCCAAGGCTCCGGGACACTAAAAAACATTCAGTACTTC. It is translated as CASSQGSGTLKNIQYF.

The chain has TRBV7-9 and TRBJ2-3, with TRBD2 matching 9 bases. Unmatched junction bases numbered 17, after V lost 0 bases and J lost 7 bases. Per the germline V gene, CDR1 is SEHNR and CDR2 is FQNEAQ (reference sequence). This CDR3 comprises 19 residues. CDR3: CASSLARRGVPGLANTQYF. The CDR3 DNA is TGTGCCAGCAGCTTAGCGAGGAGAGGCGTTCCGGGACTAGCAAATACGCAGTATTTT.

The chain has TRBV7-2 and TRBJ1-2, with TRBD1 matching over 7 bases. Germline CDR1 is SGHTA and CDR2 is FQGNSA. The CDR3 contains 14 residues. The V segment lost 4 bases and the J segment 4 bases; nucleotides outside the gene matches: 6. CDR3 in amino acids: CASSSYDRAYGYTF. The CDR3 DNA reads TGTGCCAGCAGCTCCTATGACAGGGCCTATGGCTACACCTTC.

The chain recombines TRBV5-1 with TRBJ2-7; tentative D call: TRBD2 (5 bases). CDR1 is SGHRS, CDR2 YFSETQ, per germline. Trimming took 2 bases from V and 3 from J, leaving 12 bases between them. This CDR3 region has 14 residues. Written as DNA, the CDR3 is TGCGCCAGCAGCTTACTCCCCCGGGACTACGAGCAGTACTTC. Protein product: CASSLLPRDYEQYF. Full variable domain (outside the CDR3, taken from reference TRBV5-1 and TRBJ2-7): KAGVTQTPRYLIKTRGQQVTLSCSPISGHRSVSWYQQTPGQGLQFLFEYFSETQRNKGNFPGRFSGRQFSNSRSEMNVSTLELGDSALYLCASSLLPRDYEQYFGPGTRLTVT.

The chain uses TRBV6-5 and TRBJ1-1, with a weak D call TRBD1 (6 bases). The length of the CDR3 is 14 residues. Between the trimmed V and J ends, which lost 6 bases and 4 bases, there was a span of 15 bases. Germline V lookup: CDR1 MNHEY, CDR2 SVGAGI. CDR3 in DNA: TGTGCCAGCAGCCCGGGGGGGCAGAGCACTGAAGCTTTCTTT. The encoded protein is CASSPGGQSTEAFF.

The chain combines TRBV4-3 with TRBJ2-7; 8 nucleotides match TRBD1. There are 16 residues in the CDR3. Germline V gives CDR1 LGHNA, CDR2 YSLEER. Trimming cost V 0 bases and J 4 bases; bases outside gene matches: 8. CDR3 in amino acids: CASSQDIGQGAYEQYF. CDR3 nucleotides: TGCGCCAGCAGCCAAGATATAGGGCAGGGGGCTTACGAGCAGTACTTC.

The rearrangement links TRBV7-9 to TRBJ2-3; possibly TRBD1 for D (5 bases). Trimming removed 0 bases from V and 0 bases from J, with 10 bases in between. The germline V gene encodes CDR1 SEHNR and CDR2 FQNEAQ (reference sequence). The CDR3 is 16 amino acids. The CDR3 region has the DNA TGTGCCAGCAGCTTAGCACAGGCAGGGAGCACAGATACGCAGTATTTT. It codes for CASSLAQAGSTDTQYF. Filled out from reference TRBV7-9 and TRBJ2-3, the complete variable domain reads DTGVSQNPRHKITKRGQNVTFRCDPISEHNRLYWYRQTLGQGPEFLTYFQNEAQLEKSRLLSDRFSAERPKGSFSTLEIQRTEQGDSAMYLCASSLAQAGSTDTQYFGPGTRLTVL.

The gene calls are TRBV7-2 and TRBJ2-7, with a tentative D call TRBD2 (5 bases). The CDR3 totals 15 residues. Germline CDR1 and CDR2: SGHTA and FQGNSA. The ends were cut back, 5 bases at V and 3 bases at J, with 17 bases in the middle. The CDR3 sequence is CASSPGVGTLYEQYF. The DNA of the CDR3 is TGTGCCAGCAGCCCCGGGGTAGGCACCCTCTACGAGCAGTACTTC.

This clone turned up a few times. This chain links TRBV5-4 with TRBJ2-7, with D tentatively TRBD1 (7 bases). This CDR3 region has 15 residues. Per germline, CDR1 SGHNT and CDR2 YYREEE (reference sequence). V was trimmed by 3 bases and J by 0 bases, leaving 13 bases between them. The DNA of the CDR3 is TGTGCCAGCAGCTATCCAGGGGGGAGCTCCTACGAGCAGTACTTC. This codes for CASSYPGGSSYEQYF.